Shown below are 4 T cell receptor beta chains from a single sample sequenced in a study of blood T cell repertoires in COVID-19. Sequenced by immunoSEQ multiplex PCR; TCRdb stores in-frame clones only, minus some. The repertoire holds approximately 200,000 clones, with roughly 84% as singletons. What was sequenced was PBMCs or T cells enriched from blood (not recorded which). Receptor source: a man younger than 45 in a cohort exposed to, infected with or recovered from COVID-19 (not recorded which).

The gene calls are TRBV13 and TRBJ2-3; no clear D. The CDR3 spans 13 residues. From germline, CDR1 is PRHDT and CDR2 FYEKMQ (reference sequence). V lost 2 bases and J 2 bases, leaving 5 bases between the germline ends. CDR3 in amino acids: CASSLSSTDTQYF. The CDR3 DNA follows: TGTGCCAGCAGCTTATCATCCACAGATACGCAGTATTTT.

This chain uses TRBV4-1 with TRBJ2-1, with 7 positions matching TRBD1. This CDR3 is built from 17 residues. Trimming cost V 0 bases and J 4 bases; bases outside gene matches: 9. The germline V gene encodes CDR1 MGHRA and CDR2 YSYEKL. DNA for the CDR3: TGCGCCAGCAGCCAAGACTGGCCGGGACAGAAATACAATGAGCAGTTCTTC. This translates into CASSQDWPGQKYNEQFF.

J is TRBJ2-5 and V is TRBV27, with 11 bases lining up with TRBD1. The CDR3 sequence is 14 residues long. CDR1 and CDR2 (germline): MNHEY, SMNVEV (reference sequence). V lost 3 bases and J lost 4; bases outside the gene matches: 1. Here the CDR3 DNA reads TGTGCCAGCAGTTTCGGGACAGGGGGAGAGACCCAGTACTTC. Residues: CASSFGTGGETQYF.

V is TRBV28 and J is TRBJ2-1; 8 positions agree with TRBD2. Germline V lookup: CDR1 MDHEN, CDR2 SYDVKM. After removal of 9 bases from V and 3 bases from J, the junction contained 16 bases not matched to a gene. The CDR3 is 17 residues long. This CDR3 reads CASSELAGGTVYNEQFF. CDR3 coding DNA: TGTGCCAGTTCAGAGCTAGCGGGTGGAACGGTCTACAATGAGCAGTTCTTC.